The 28 T cell receptor beta chains below come from one sample, sequenced in a study of cytomegalovirus exposure and HLA in healthy donors (dated by TCRdb to 2016 to 2017). Libraries were prepared through the immunoSEQ multiplex PCR assay. For the multiplex PCR, a mixture combining 60 forward primers for TCR Vbeta segments and 13 reverse primers for TCR Jbeta segments was used. What TCRdb holds here is the immuneACCESS table cut down to in-frame rearrangements. Part of the clones is not present; checked against another copy, under half of the missing clones reflect an unresolved V gene, and the others are unexplained. Within this sample are about 100,000 clones, with around 80% of them counted one time only. The ten largest clones add up to approximately 5.1% of the sample. Sequencing was performed on PBMCs. All receptors derive from a female donor in good health and CMV-seropositive.

This chain uses TRBV5-1 with TRBJ2-3; 10 positions match TRBD2. The V segment lost 0 bases and the J segment 0 bases; nucleotides outside the gene matches: 10. Per the germline V gene, CDR1 is SGHRS and CDR2 is YFSETQ. This CDR3 comprises 19 residues. This CDR3 is CASSLGTSGGATSTDTQYF. DNA of the CDR3: TGCGCCAGCAGCTTGGGGACTAGCGGAGGGGCAACTAGCACAGATACGCAGTATTTT.

The gene calls are TRBV7-2 and TRBJ2-3; no reliable D call. This CDR3 contains 12 residues. Per the germline V gene, CDR1 is SGHTA and CDR2 is FQGNSA. V lost 2 bases to trimming and J lost 2 bases, with 2 bases between them. The CDR3 bases are TGTGCCAGCAGCTTACTCACAGATACGCAGTATTTT. Translated: CASSLLTDTQYF.

This rearrangement joins TRBV27 to TRBJ1-2; D may be TRBD1 (5 bases). Germline values: CDR1 MNHEY, CDR2 SMNVEV (reference sequence). Deletions cut 1 base from V and 1 base from J, with 10 bases between. The CDR3 loop spans 15 amino acids. CDR3 protein: CASSLLGDNNYGYTF. The CDR3 bases are TGTGCCAGCAGTTTATTAGGGGATAATAACTATGGCTACACCTTC.

CDR3 region: CASSLRLGTRVDIQYF. DNA of the CDR3: TGTGCCAGCAGCTTGCGGTTAGGAACGCGGGTGGACATTCAGTACTTC. The rearrangement uses TRBV5-8 and TRBJ2-4, with D perhaps TRBD2 (5 bases). Trimming took 1 base from V and 8 from J, leaving 19 bases between them. The CDR3 spans 16 residues. CDR1 SGHTS and CDR2 YDEGEE come from the germline V gene. The full variable domain, its missing parts supplied by reference TRBV5-8 and TRBJ2-4, is EAGVTQSPTHLIKTRGQQATLRCSPISGHTSVYWYQQALGLGLQFLLWYDEGEERNRGNFPPRFSGRQFPNYSSELNVNALELEDSALYLCASSLRLGTRVDIQYFGAGTRLSVL.

The chain employs TRBV6-1 and TRBJ1-2; no definite D call. V was trimmed by 1 base and J by 7 bases, leaving 10 bases between them. The CDR3 runs to 13 residues. The V gene's germline CDR1 is MNHNS and CDR2 SASEGT. Written as DNA, the CDR3 is TGTGCCAGCAGTGAAGGGGGAGGTAGTGGCTACACCTTC. Translated, it gives CASSEGGGSGYTF.

The gene calls are TRBV30 and TRBJ2-7, with 7 positions matching TRBD1. Germline-derived CDR1 and CDR2 are GTSNPN and SVGIG (reference sequence). Trimming took 2 bases from V and 9 from J; bases not matched to a gene: 10. The CDR3 runs to 13 residues. DNA for the CDR3: TGTGCCTGGAGTTCGACCGGGACAGCAGGGCAGTACTTC. Amino acid sequence: CAWSSTGTAGQYF. Based on the CDR3 plus reference TRBV30 and TRBJ2-7, the full variable domain is SQTIHQWPATLVQPVGSPLSLECTVEGTSNPNLYWYRQAAGRGLQLLFYSVGIGQISSEVPQNLSASRPQDRQFILSSKKLLLSDSGFYLCAWSSTGTAGQYFGPGTRLTVT.

This rearrangement joins TRBV5-1 to TRBJ1-2, with 7 bases aligning to TRBD1. Germline CDR1 reads SGHRS; CDR2 reads YFSETQ. This CDR3 region has 18 residues. V was clipped by 5 bases and J by 1 base; unmatched bases: 17. CDR3 sequence: CASRTGQGLVLGNYGYTF. In nucleotides, the CDR3 is TGCGCCAGCAGGACAGGGCAGGGGTTAGTTTTAGGTAACTATGGCTACACCTTC.

Here the CDR3 reads CASSLKAGQGAKVGTEAFF. The CDR3, as DNA: TGTGCCAGCAGCTTAAAAGCCGGACAGGGGGCGAAGGTGGGCACTGAAGCTTTCTTT. V gene TRBV7-3 combines with J gene TRBJ1-1, with TRBD1 identical over 11 bases. The CDR3 length is 19 residues. Looked up from germline, CDR1 is SGHTA and CDR2 is FQGTGA. Losses at the gene ends were 1 base for V and 4 bases for J; bases not matched to a gene: 14.

V is TRBV10-1 and J is TRBJ1-4; D is unclear. CDR1 is WNHNN and CDR2 is SYGVQD in the germline V gene (reference sequence). The CDR3 is 16 residues long. V lost 0 bases and J lost 5, with 13 bases in between. The CDR3 loop reads CASSESYGGKNEKLFF. CDR3 bases: TGCGCCAGCAGTGAGTCGTATGGAGGGAAAAATGAAAAACTGTTTTTT.

The rearrangement uses TRBV20-1 and TRBJ2-1; D is uncertain. Germline V CDR1 and CDR2: DFQATT, SNEGSKA (reference sequence). This CDR3 contains 10 residues. V lost 4 bases and J 5 bases, leaving 3 bases between the germline ends. The chain's CDR3 is CSAIDNEQFF. CDR3 in DNA: TGCAGTGCTATCGACAATGAGCAGTTCTTC.

The J gene is TRBJ2-5, the V gene TRBV6-5; 7 nucleotides agree with TRBD1. This CDR3 has 12 amino acids. The germline V gene encodes CDR1 MNHEY and CDR2 SVGAGI. V shed 6 bases and J 5 bases; nucleotides not matched to a gene: 3. CDR3 protein: CASRRGRETQYF. The CDR3 DNA is TGTGCCAGCAGAAGGGGGCGGGAGACCCAGTACTTC.

Only one count was recorded for this clone. The chain has TRBV28 and TRBJ2-1; the match to TRBD2 covers 9 bases. Losses at the gene ends were 3 bases for V and 6 bases for J; bases not matched to a gene: 6. This CDR3 spans 15 amino acids. Germline CDR1 MDHEN, CDR2 SYDVKM. In DNA, the CDR3 is TGTGCCAGCAGTTTGACTAGCGGCCCAGTCAATGAGCAGTTCTTC. As protein: CASSLTSGPVNEQFF.

The V and J genes are TRBV5-1 and TRBJ2-5; D is possibly TRBD2 (6 bases). This CDR3 is built from 14 residues. The V end lost 0 bases, the J end lost 5 bases, and 11 bases lay between the germline ends. CDR1 and CDR2 from the germline V gene are SGHRS and YFSETQ. CDR3 amino acids: CASSLVSGRETQYF. The CDR3 bases are TGCGCCAGCAGCTTGGTTTCAGGGAGGGAGACCCAGTACTTC. The full variable domain, completed using reference TRBV5-1 and TRBJ2-5, is KAGVTQTPRYLIKTRGQQVTLSCSPISGHRSVSWYQQTPGQGLQFLFEYFSETQRNKGNFPGRFSGRQFSNSRSEMNVSTLELGDSALYLCASSLVSGRETQYFGPGTRLLVL.

V is TRBV7-9 and J is TRBJ2-7; 7 bases are shared with TRBD2. The V gene's germline CDR1 is SEHNR and CDR2 FQNEAQ (reference sequence). V lost 5 bases, J lost 3 bases, and 10 bases stayed unmatched. There are 15 residues in the CDR3. CDR3 coding DNA: TGTGCCAGCAGCCCCCTACCGGGGAGGGACTACGAGCAGTACTTC. Its translation: CASSPLPGRDYEQYF.

This clone was recorded only once. V gene TRBV18 combines with J gene TRBJ2-2; tentatively, D is TRBD1 (6 bases). Germline loops: CDR1 KGHSH, CDR2 LQKENI. The V end lost 6 bases, the J end lost 1 base, and 12 bases lay between the germline ends. CDR3 length: 15 residues. CDR3 residues: CASSRETGNTGELFF. As DNA, the CDR3 is TGTGCCAGCTCCCGCGAGACAGGGAACACCGGGGAGCTGTTTTTT.

CDR3 residues: CASSYSSGKNTGELFF. CDR3 sequence (DNA): TGTGCCAGCAGTTATTCTAGCGGGAAGAACACCGGGGAGCTGTTTTTT. The chain combines TRBV6-6 with TRBJ2-2, with 9 bases matching TRBD2. Looked up from germline, CDR1 is MNHNY and CDR2 is SVGAGI (reference sequence). There are 16 residues in the CDR3. The V and J ends lost 3 bases and 1 base, in that order; junction bases with no gene match: 3.

CDR3 amino acids: CASSQRRAGYEQYF. In DNA form, the CDR3 reads TGTGCCAGCAGCCAACGTCGGGCGGGCTACGAGCAGTACTTC. The gene calls are TRBV14 and TRBJ2-7; TRBD2 might be the D (5 bases). V lost 2 bases and J 3 bases, leaving 11 bases between the germline ends. Germline loops: CDR1 SGHDN, CDR2 FVKESK. The CDR3 sequence is 14 residues long.

This sequence joins TRBV7-2 and TRBJ1-1; possibly TRBD1 for D (5 bases). This CDR3 comprises 16 residues. The V gene's germline CDR1 is SGHTA and CDR2 FQGNSA. V shed 5 bases and J shed 4 bases, with 20 bases lying between them. CDR3 loop: CASSLDGLRGTTEAFF. Here the CDR3 DNA reads TGTGCCAGCAGCCTAGACGGGTTAAGGGGAACCACTGAAGCTTTCTTT. Filled out from reference TRBV7-2 and TRBJ1-1, the complete variable domain reads GAGVSQSPSNKVTEKGKDVELRCDPISGHTALYWYRQSLGQGLEFLIYFQGNSAPDKSGLPSDRFSAERTGGSVSTLTIQRTQQEDSAVYLCASSLDGLRGTTEAFFGQGTRLTVV.

This clone was seen only once. Its ends do not fully match the called genes, so a read error is possible. The chain employs TRBV15 and TRBJ1-1, with D possibly TRBD1 on 6 matching bases. The germline gives CDR1 LNHNV, CDR2 YYDKDF (reference sequence). The CDR3 consists of 15 residues. The CDR3 sequence is CATSSNRVQNPEAFF. The CDR3 bases are TGTGCCACCAGCTCGAACAGGGTACAGAACCCTGAAGCTTTCTTT.

The V and J genes are TRBV27 and TRBJ1-4; TRBD1 matches 7 bases. Germline V lookup: CDR1 MNHEY, CDR2 SMNVEV (reference sequence). The ends lost 6 bases at V and 7 bases at J; junction bases unmatched: 8. The CDR3 extends over 14 amino acids. As DNA, the CDR3 is TGTGCCAGCAGCCTGTCCAGGGGGTCTGAAAAACTGTTTTTT. Translation gives CASSLSRGSEKLFF.

CDR3 sequence reads: CASSTGGTSGQETQYF. In DNA, the CDR3 is TGTGCCAGTAGTACGGGGGGGACTAGCGGGCAAGAGACCCAGTACTTC. The chain combines TRBV19 with TRBJ2-5; 12 nucleotides match TRBD2. The CDR3 contains 16 residues. Trimming took 4 bases from V and 2 from J; bases not matched to a gene: 5. Germline loops: CDR1 LNHDA, CDR2 SQIVND (reference sequence).

The chain is built from TRBV28 and TRBJ1-2; D unresolved. V was cut by 6 bases and J by 7 bases, with 15 bases left in between. This CDR3 is 13 amino acids long. Per germline, CDR1 MDHEN and CDR2 SYDVKM. CDR3 amino acids: CASSSDPRSGYTF. The CDR3 DNA sequence: TGTGCCAGCAGCTCAGATCCTCGAAGTGGCTACACCTTC.

This clone was counted a few times. The chain uses TRBV7-8 and TRBJ1-6; tentatively, D is TRBD1 (6 bases). This CDR3 has 14 residues. V lost 5 bases and J 10 bases, leaving 15 bases between the germline ends. CDR1 and CDR2 (germline): SGHVS, FQNEAQ. The CDR3 nucleotides read TGTGCCAGCAGCCGAGTCATAACAGGGTCACCCCTCCACTTT. Translated: CASSRVITGSPLHF. The full variable domain, completed using reference TRBV7-8 and TRBJ1-6, is GAGVSQSPRYKVAKRGQDVALRCDPISGHVSLFWYQQALGQGPEFLTYFQNEAQLDKSGLPSDRFFAERPEGSVSTLKIQRTQQEDSAVYLCASSRVITGSPLHFGNGTRLTVT.

This chain connects TRBV10-3 to TRBJ1-1; 7 positions match TRBD1. CDR3 size: 15 residues. Germline assignment: CDR1 ENHRY and CDR2 SYGVKD. Losses at the gene ends were 0 bases for V and 1 base for J; bases not matched to a gene: 2. CDR3 coding DNA: TGTGCCATCAGTGAGTCGACAGGGAGGAACACTGAAGCTTTCTTT. Protein: CAISESTGRNTEAFF.

The chain employs TRBV7-8 and TRBJ2-4; D is ambiguous. CDR1 is SGHVS, CDR2 FQNEAQ, per germline. The CDR3 contains 13 residues. The V gene lost 5 bases and the J gene lost 1 base, with 6 bases spanning the gap. CDR3 DNA sequence: TGTGCCAGCAGCGAGGTGGCCAAAAACATTCAGTACTTC. Translating it yields CASSEVAKNIQYF.

The V and J genes are TRBV7-3 and TRBJ2-7, with 9 bases aligning to TRBD2. V trimming: 6 bases; J trimming: 5 bases; junction bases outside the gene matches: 11. Germline V lookup: CDR1 SGHTA, CDR2 FQGTGA. The CDR3 is 15 amino acids. The DNA for the CDR3 is TGTGCCAGCAGTAGCGGCTTAGCGGGAGCGGACGAGCAGTACTTC. Protein sequence: CASSSGLAGADEQYF.

The chain couples TRBV7-3 to TRBJ1-1, with 7 bases identical to TRBD1. This CDR3 is built from 15 residues. Germline CDR1 SGHTA, CDR2 FQGTGA. V dropped 1 base and J dropped 4; count of bases not matched to a gene: 6. In DNA, the CDR3 is TGTGCCAGCAGCTTAAGTGGAGGGGGCCGCACTGAAGCTTTCTTT. This translates into CASSLSGGGRTEAFF.

The V gene is TRBV4-3, the J gene TRBJ1-2, with D perhaps matching TRBD1 (5 bases). The CDR3 is 13 residues long. V shed 1 base and J shed 4 bases, with 7 bases lying between them. CDR1 is LGHNA and CDR2 is YSLEER in the germline V gene. The CDR3 region has the DNA TGCGCCAGCAGCCAAGGACAGACCTATGGCTACACCTTC. This translates into CASSQGQTYGYTF.